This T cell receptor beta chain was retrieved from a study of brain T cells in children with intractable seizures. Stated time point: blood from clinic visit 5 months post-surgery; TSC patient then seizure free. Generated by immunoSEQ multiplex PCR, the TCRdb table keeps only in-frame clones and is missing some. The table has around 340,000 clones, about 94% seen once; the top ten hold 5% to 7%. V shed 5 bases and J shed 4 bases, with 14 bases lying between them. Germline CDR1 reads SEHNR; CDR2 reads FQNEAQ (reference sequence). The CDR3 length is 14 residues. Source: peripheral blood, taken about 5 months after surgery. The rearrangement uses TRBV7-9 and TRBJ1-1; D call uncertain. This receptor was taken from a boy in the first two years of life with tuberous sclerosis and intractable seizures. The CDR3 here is CASSLTDHATEAFF. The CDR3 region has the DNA TGTGCCAGCAGCCTAACAGATCATGCCACTGAAGCTTTCTTT.